This entry lists 6 T cell receptor beta chains sequenced from one sample in a study of blood T cell repertoires in COVID-19. Sequencing used immunoSEQ multiplex PCR; TCRdb keeps in-frame clones, though not all of them. The sample lists some 90,000 clones, 80% occurring once. The specimen sequenced was peripheral blood. The receptors here all came from a human donor in a cohort sampled during active COVID-19.

The rearrangement joins TRBV19 to TRBJ2-7; 7 bases line up with TRBD1. There are 14 residues in the CDR3. CDR1 and CDR2 (germline): LNHDA, SQIVND (reference sequence). V gave up 5 bases and J gave up 2 bases; unmatched junction bases: 6. CDR3 sequence reads: CASSFRQGPYEQYF. CDR3 DNA sequence: TGTGCCAGTAGTTTCCGACAGGGACCCTACGAGCAGTACTTC.

This chain joins TRBV6-6 and TRBJ2-5, with 10 bases fitting TRBD1. The J segment lost 2 bases and the V segment lost 4 bases, leaving 7 bases of the junction unmatched. Germline CDR1 reads MNHNY; CDR2 reads SVGAGI (reference sequence). The CDR3 contains 16 residues. The CDR3 loop is CASSSYLDRGQETQYF. CDR3 sequence (DNA): TGTGCCAGCAGTTCATACTTGGACAGGGGGCAAGAGACCCAGTACTTC.

This clone was detected only once. The CDR3 nucleotides are TGTGCCAGCAGCCAAAGGGACAGGGATCCTAATGAAAAACTGTTTTTT. Its translation is CASSQRDRDPNEKLFF. The V and J genes are TRBV7-9 and TRBJ1-4; 9 nucleotides align to TRBD1. V lost 5 bases and J lost 3; bases outside the gene matches: 7. The CDR3 consists of 16 residues. Germline V gene sequence: CDR1 SEHNR, CDR2 FQNEAQ (reference sequence).

The rearrangement uses TRBV3-1 (or the pseudogene TRBV3-2) and TRBJ2-1; a possible D gene is TRBD2 (6 bases). V was shortened by 3 bases and J by 4 bases, with 13 bases between the two germline ends. CDR1 is LGHDT, CDR2 YNNKEL, per germline (reference sequence). This CDR3 comprises 15 residues. The CDR3 loop reads CASSHNAGTYNEQFF. CDR3 coding DNA: TGTGCCAGCAGCCACAATGCGGGAACATACAATGAGCAGTTCTTC.

The CDR3 spells CASSPGTSGSWETQYF. The DNA for the CDR3 is TGCGCCAGCAGCCCGGGGACTAGCGGGAGTTGGGAGACCCAGTACTTC. The rearrangement uses TRBV5-1 and TRBJ2-5, with 14 bases aligning to TRBD2. The CDR3 covers 16 residues. V lost 4 bases, J lost 5 bases, and 7 bases stayed unmatched. Germline V CDR1 and CDR2: SGHRS, YFSETQ. Full variable domain (rest looked up from reference TRBV5-1 and TRBJ2-5): KAGVTQTPRYLIKTRGQQVTLSCSPISGHRSVSWYQQTPGQGLQFLFEYFSETQRNKGNFPGRFSGRQFSNSRSEMNVSTLELGDSALYLCASSPGTSGSWETQYFGPGTRLLVL.

This sequence joins TRBV5-4 and TRBJ1-4; weak D call: TRBD1 (5 bases). The CDR3 length is 14 residues. CDR1 and CDR2 (germline): SGHNT, YYREEE (reference sequence). V shed 0 bases and J shed 8 bases, with 11 bases lying between them. The CDR3 coding sequence is TGTGCCAGCAGCTTGGGGGGGGGAAGAGAAAAACTGTTTTTT. This gives the protein CASSLGGGREKLFF.